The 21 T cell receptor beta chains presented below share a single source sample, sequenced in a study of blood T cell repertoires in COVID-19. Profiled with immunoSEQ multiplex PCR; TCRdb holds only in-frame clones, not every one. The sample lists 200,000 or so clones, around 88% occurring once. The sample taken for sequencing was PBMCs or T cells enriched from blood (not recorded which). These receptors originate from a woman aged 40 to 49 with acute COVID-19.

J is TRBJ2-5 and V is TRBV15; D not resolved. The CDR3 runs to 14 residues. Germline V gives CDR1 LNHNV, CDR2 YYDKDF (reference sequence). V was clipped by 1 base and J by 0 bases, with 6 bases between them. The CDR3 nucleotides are TGTGCCACCAGCAGAGCCCGAGACCAAGAGACCCAGTACTTC. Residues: CATSRARDQETQYF. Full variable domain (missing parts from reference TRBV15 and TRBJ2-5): DAMVIQNPRYQVTQFGKPVTLSCSQTLNHNVMYWYQQKSSQAPKLLFHYYDKDFNNEADTPDNFQSRRPNTSFCFLDIRSPGLGDTAMYLCATSRARDQETQYFGPGTRLLVL.

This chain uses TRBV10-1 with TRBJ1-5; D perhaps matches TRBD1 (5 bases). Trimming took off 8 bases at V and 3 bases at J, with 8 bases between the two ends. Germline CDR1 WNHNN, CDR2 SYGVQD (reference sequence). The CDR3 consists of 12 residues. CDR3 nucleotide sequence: TGCGCCAGCTCAGGGCCCAATCAGCCCCAGCATTTT. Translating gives CASSGPNQPQHF.

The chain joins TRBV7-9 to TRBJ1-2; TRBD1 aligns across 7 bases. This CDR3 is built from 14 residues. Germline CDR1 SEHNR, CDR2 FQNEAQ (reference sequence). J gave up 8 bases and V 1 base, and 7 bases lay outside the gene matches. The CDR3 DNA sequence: TGTGCCAGCAGCTTAGGCCAGGGGGTAGGCGGCTACACCTTC. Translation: CASSLGQGVGGYTF.

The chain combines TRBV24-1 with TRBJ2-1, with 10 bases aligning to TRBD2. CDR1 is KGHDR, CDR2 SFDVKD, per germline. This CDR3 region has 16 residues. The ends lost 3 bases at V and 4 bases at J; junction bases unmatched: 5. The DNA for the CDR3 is TGTGCCACCAGTGATCCCGGGACTAGCGAATACAATGAGCAGTTCTTC. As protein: CATSDPGTSEYNEQFF.

Here the CDR3 reads CASSQPGRGYEQYV. The CDR3 nucleotides are TGCGCCAGCAGCCAACCAGGAAGGGGCTACGAGCAGTACGTC. The chain links TRBV4-3 to TRBJ2-7; tentatively, D is TRBD1 (5 bases). The CDR3 has 14 amino acids. Per the germline V gene, CDR1 is LGHNA and CDR2 is YSLEER. The ends were cut back, 2 bases at V and 3 bases at J, with 11 bases in the middle.

The CDR3 DNA sequence: TGTGCCAGCAGTAGGGGGAATTACAATGAGCAGTTCTTC. It is translated as CASSRGNYNEQFF. The rearrangement joins TRBV12-3 or TRBV12-4 to TRBJ2-1; perhaps TRBD1 as D (6 bases). CDR3 length: 13 amino acids. V lost 5 bases to trimming and J lost 4 bases, with 9 bases between them.

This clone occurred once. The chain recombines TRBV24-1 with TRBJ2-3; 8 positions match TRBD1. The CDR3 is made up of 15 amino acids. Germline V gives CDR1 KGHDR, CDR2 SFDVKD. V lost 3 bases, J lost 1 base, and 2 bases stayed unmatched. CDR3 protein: CATSDPGGRTDTQYF. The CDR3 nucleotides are TGTGCCACCAGTGATCCAGGGGGCCGCACAGATACGCAGTATTTT.

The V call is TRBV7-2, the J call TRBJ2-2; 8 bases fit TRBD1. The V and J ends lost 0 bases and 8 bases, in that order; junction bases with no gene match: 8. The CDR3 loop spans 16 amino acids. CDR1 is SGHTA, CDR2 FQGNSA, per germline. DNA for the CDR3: TGTGCCAGCAGCTTAGCTGCCGCAGGGGGCCGAGGGGAGCTGTTTTTT. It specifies CASSLAAAGGRGELFF. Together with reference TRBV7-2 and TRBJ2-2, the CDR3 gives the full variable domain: GAGVSQSPSNKVTEKGKDVELRCDPISGHTALYWYRQSLGQGLEFLIYFQGNSAPDKSGLPSDRFSAERTGGSVSTLTIQRTQQEDSAVYLCASSLAAAGGRGELFFGEGSRLTVL.

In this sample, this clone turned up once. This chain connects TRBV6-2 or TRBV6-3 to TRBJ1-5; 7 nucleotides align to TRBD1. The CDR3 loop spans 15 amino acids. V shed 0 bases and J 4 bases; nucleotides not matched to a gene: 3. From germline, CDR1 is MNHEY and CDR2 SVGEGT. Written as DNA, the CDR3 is TGTGCCAGCAGTTACTCGGCAGGGGGTAATCAGCCCCAGCATTTT. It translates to CASSYSAGGNQPQHF.

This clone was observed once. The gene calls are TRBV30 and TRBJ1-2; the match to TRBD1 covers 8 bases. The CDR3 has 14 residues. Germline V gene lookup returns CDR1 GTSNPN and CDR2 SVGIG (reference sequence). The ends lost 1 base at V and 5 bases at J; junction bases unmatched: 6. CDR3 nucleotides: TGTGCCTGGAGTGCCCCGGACAGGGTTTATGGCTACACCTTC. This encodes CAWSAPDRVYGYTF. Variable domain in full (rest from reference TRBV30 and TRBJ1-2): SQTIHQWPATLVQPVGSPLSLECTVEGTSNPNLYWYRQAAGRGLQLLFYSVGIGQISSEVPQNLSASRPQDRQFILSSKKLLLSDSGFYLCAWSAPDRVYGYTFGSGTRLTVV.

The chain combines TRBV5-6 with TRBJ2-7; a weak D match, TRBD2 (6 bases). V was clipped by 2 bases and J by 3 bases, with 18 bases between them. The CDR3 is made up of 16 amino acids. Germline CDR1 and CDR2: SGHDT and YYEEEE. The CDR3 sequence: CASSLAARRDGYEQYF. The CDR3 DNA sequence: TGTGCCAGCAGCTTAGCGGCCAGGCGGGACGGCTACGAGCAGTACTTC.

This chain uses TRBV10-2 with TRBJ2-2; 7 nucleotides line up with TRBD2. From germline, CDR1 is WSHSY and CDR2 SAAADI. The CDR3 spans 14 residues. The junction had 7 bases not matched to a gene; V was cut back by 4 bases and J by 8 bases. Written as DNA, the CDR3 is TGCGCCAGCAGTGTTTTCCAGGGAGGGGGGGAGCTGTTTTTT. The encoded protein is CASSVFQGGGELFF.

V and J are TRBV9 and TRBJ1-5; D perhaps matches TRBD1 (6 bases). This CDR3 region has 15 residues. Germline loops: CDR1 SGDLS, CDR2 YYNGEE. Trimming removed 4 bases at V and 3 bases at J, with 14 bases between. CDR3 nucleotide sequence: TGTGCCAGCAGCCTATTTGGGGACACCAATCAGCCCCAGCATTTT. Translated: CASSLFGDTNQPQHF.

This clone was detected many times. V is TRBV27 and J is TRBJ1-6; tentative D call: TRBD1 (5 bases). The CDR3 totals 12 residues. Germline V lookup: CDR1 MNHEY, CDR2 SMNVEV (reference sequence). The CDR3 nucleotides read TGTGCGACCGGGGGTTTGAATTCACCCCTCCACTTT. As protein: CATGGLNSPLHF.

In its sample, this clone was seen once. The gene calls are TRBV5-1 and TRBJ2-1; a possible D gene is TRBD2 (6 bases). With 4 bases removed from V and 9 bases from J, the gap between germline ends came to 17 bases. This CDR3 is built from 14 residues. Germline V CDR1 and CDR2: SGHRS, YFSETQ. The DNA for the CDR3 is TGCGCCAGCAGCCCACGGGCGGGAACGAGTGAGCAGTTCTTC. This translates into CASSPRAGTSEQFF.

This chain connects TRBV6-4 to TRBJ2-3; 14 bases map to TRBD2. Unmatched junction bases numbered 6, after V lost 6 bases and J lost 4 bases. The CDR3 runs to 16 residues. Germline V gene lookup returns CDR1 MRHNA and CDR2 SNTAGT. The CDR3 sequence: CASSDGTSGRPDTQYF. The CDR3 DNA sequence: TGTGCCAGCAGCGACGGGACTAGCGGGAGACCAGATACGCAGTATTTT.

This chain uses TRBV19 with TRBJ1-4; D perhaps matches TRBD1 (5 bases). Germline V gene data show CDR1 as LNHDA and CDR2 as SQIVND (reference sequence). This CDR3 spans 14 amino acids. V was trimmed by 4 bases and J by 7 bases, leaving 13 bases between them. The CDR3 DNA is TGTGCCAGTAGTACGGCCGGGGGACGTGAAAAACTGTTTTTT. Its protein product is CASSTAGGREKLFF.

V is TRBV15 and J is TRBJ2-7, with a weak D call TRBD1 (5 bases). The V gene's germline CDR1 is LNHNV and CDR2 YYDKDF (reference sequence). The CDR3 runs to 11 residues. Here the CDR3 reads CGHDSLYEQYV. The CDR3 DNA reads TGTGGGCACGACAGCCTCTACGAGCAGTACGTC.

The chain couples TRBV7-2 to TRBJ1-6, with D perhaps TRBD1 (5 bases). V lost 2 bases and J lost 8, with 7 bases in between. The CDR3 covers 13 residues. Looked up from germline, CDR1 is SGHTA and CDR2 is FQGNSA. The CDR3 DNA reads TGTGCCAGCAGCTTACAGGGATATTCACCCCTCCACTTT. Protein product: CASSLQGYSPLHF.

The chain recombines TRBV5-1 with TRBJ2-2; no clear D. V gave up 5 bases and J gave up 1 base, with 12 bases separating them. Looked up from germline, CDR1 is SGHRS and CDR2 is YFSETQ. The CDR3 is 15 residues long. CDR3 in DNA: TGCGCCAGCAGGAGAGCGCCCGAGAACACCGGGGAGCTGTTTTTT. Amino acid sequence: CASRRAPENTGELFF.

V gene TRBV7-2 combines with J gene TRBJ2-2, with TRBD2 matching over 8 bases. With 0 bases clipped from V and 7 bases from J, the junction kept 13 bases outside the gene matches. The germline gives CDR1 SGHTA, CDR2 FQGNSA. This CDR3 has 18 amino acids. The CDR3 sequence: CASSLALFVGGDGGELFF. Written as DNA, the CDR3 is TGTGCCAGCAGCTTAGCTCTTTTTGTCGGGGGGGATGGCGGGGAGCTGTTTTTT. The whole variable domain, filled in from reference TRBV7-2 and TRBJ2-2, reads GAGVSQSPSNKVTEKGKDVELRCDPISGHTALYWYRQSLGQGLEFLIYFQGNSAPDKSGLPSDRFSAERTGGSVSTLTIQRTQQEDSAVYLCASSLALFVGGDGGELFFGEGSRLTVL.